These 25 T cell receptor beta chains came from one sample sequenced in a study of cytomegalovirus exposure and HLA in healthy donors. PCR involved 60 Vbeta and 13 Jbeta primers. Using immunoSEQ multiplex PCR, the repertoire was profiled, and TCRdb retains in-frame clones only, with some absent. The sample carries about 270,000 clones, roughly 88% recorded once. The material sequenced was PBMCs. The source is a man aged 35-49 years in good health and CMV-seropositive.

The chain carries TRBV5-4 and TRBJ2-1; TRBD2 aligns across 7 bases. Germline V gene sequence: CDR1 SGHNT, CDR2 YYREEE (reference sequence). J lost 6 bases, V lost 0 bases, and 3 bases had no gene match. The CDR3 contains 14 residues. The CDR3 loop is CASSLGSSGNEQFF. The CDR3 coding sequence is TGTGCCAGCAGCTTGGGATCTAGCGGCAATGAGCAGTTCTTC.

In its sample, this clone was seen once. This chain links TRBV28 with TRBJ1-5, with D maybe TRBD1 (6 bases). This CDR3 is 14 amino acids long. CDR1 and CDR2 from the germline V gene are MDHEN and SYDVKM. V lost 8 bases and J 4 bases, leaving 15 bases between the germline ends. The CDR3 sequence: CASLVQGWNQPQHF. DNA for the CDR3: TGTGCCAGCCTTGTCCAGGGGTGGAATCAGCCCCAGCATTTT.

The CDR3 spells CASSEFSAAETQYF. Here the CDR3 DNA reads TGTGCCAGCAGTGAATTTTCGGCAGCGGAGACCCAGTACTTC. The chain recombines TRBV25-1 with TRBJ2-5; D not resolved. This CDR3 is built from 14 residues. Germline V gene lookup returns CDR1 MGHDK and CDR2 SYGVNS. V was shortened by 1 base and J by 5 bases, with 11 bases between the two germline ends.

This clone showed up just once. This chain uses TRBV19 with TRBJ2-1; 7 bases align to TRBD2. Germline CDR1 and CDR2: LNHDA and SQIVND (reference sequence). Trimming at V came to 8 bases and at J to 0 bases, leaving 4 bases not matched to a gene. The CDR3 is made up of 14 amino acids. The CDR3 is CASGWGGSYNEQFF. DNA for the CDR3: TGTGCCAGTGGGTGGGGGGGCTCCTACAATGAGCAGTTCTTC.

The genes are TRBV15 and TRBJ2-5; D not certain. V was cut by 1 base and J by 3 bases, with 6 bases left in between. The CDR3 has 13 residues. Germline CDR1 LNHNV, CDR2 YYDKDF (reference sequence). The CDR3, as DNA: TGTGCCACCAGCAGAGTGGCAGAAGAGACCCAGTACTTC. Encoded protein: CATSRVAEETQYF.

The V call is TRBV10-2, the J call TRBJ1-2, with 7 bases that match TRBD1. Germline CDR1 reads WSHSY; CDR2 reads SAAADI. The CDR3 totals 14 residues. The trim removed 2 bases at V and 9 bases at J, leaving 9 bases unmatched. CDR3 bases: TGCGCCAGCAGTGAGAGAATGACAGGGATTAGCTACACCTTC. Translating it yields CASSERMTGISYTF.

The chain recombines TRBV29-1 with TRBJ2-1, with a tentative D call TRBD2 (5 bases). The germline V gene encodes CDR1 SQVTM and CDR2 ANQGSEA. Trimming removed 1 base from V and 15 bases from J, with 13 bases in between. The CDR3 covers 11 residues. The CDR3 region is CSVEVGGEWFF. DNA for the CDR3: TGCAGCGTTGAAGTCGGTGGGGAGTGGTTCTTC.

The chain employs TRBV27 and TRBJ2-7; 16 bases fit TRBD2. CDR3 size: 18 residues. Germline assignment: CDR1 MNHEY and CDR2 SMNVEV (reference sequence). With 3 bases clipped from V and 3 bases from J, the junction kept 8 bases outside the gene matches. The CDR3 reads CASSLGLAGGPVNYEQYF. As DNA, the CDR3 is TGTGCCAGCAGTTTGGGACTAGCGGGAGGGCCGGTTAACTACGAGCAGTACTTC.

The V and J genes are TRBV27 and TRBJ2-7; 7 nucleotides agree with TRBD1. The CDR3 extends over 15 amino acids. Germline V gene lookup returns CDR1 MNHEY and CDR2 SMNVEV (reference sequence). V shed 6 bases and J 0 bases; nucleotides not matched to a gene: 8. The CDR3 sequence is CASSSGQPGSYEQYF. In DNA, the CDR3 is TGTGCCAGCAGCTCGGGACAGCCTGGCTCCTACGAGCAGTACTTC.

This sequence joins TRBV7-2 and TRBJ2-3, with 13 bases matching TRBD2. The V and J ends lost 1 base and 7 bases, in that order; junction bases with no gene match: 5. The CDR3 length is 16 residues. CDR1 SGHTA and CDR2 FQGNSA come from the germline V gene. CDR3 bases: TGTGCCAGCAGCTTAGGGACTAGCGGGAGAATCAATACGCAGTATTTT. Encoded protein: CASSLGTSGRINTQYF.

The chain carries TRBV6-1 and TRBJ2-7, with 13 bases identical to TRBD2. In germline, CDR1 is MNHNS, CDR2 SASEGT. V shed 4 bases, J shed 6 bases, and the junction held 6 bases outside the gene matches. The CDR3 covers 15 residues. The CDR3 protein is CASSGGTSGKVEQYF. CDR3 nucleotide sequence: TGTGCCAGCAGTGGTGGGACTAGCGGGAAAGTCGAGCAGTACTTC.

The chain couples TRBV9 to TRBJ1-1, with 9 bases aligning to TRBD1. After removal of 2 bases from V and 1 base from J, the junction contained 3 bases not matched to a gene. Germline values: CDR1 SGDLS, CDR2 YYNGEE. This CDR3 has 15 amino acids. CDR3 region: CASSVSTGGNTEAFF. The CDR3 DNA reads TGTGCCAGCAGCGTCTCGACAGGGGGGAACACTGAAGCTTTCTTT.

There are a few counts of this clone. The chain carries TRBV6-5 and TRBJ2-1; D is unclear. The V and J ends lost 4 bases and 0 bases respectively, with 7 bases between them. The CDR3 runs to 14 residues. Germline V gives CDR1 MNHEY, CDR2 SVGAGI. The CDR3 sequence is CASSSGGSYNEQFF. The DNA of the CDR3 is TGTGCCAGCAGTTCAGGTGGCTCCTACAATGAGCAGTTCTTC.

The rearrangement uses TRBV27 and TRBJ1-5; D possibly corresponds to TRBD1 (5 bases). CDR1 MNHEY and CDR2 SMNVEV come from the germline V gene (reference sequence). The CDR3 extends over 15 amino acids. The ends were cut back, 2 bases at V and 5 bases at J, with 13 bases in the middle. CDR3 in amino acids: CASSLGGGGYQPQHF. DNA for the CDR3: TGTGCCAGCAGTTTAGGGGGTGGGGGGTATCAGCCCCAGCATTTT.

The chain couples TRBV7-2 to TRBJ2-5; 7 nucleotides align to TRBD1. Germline V gene sequence: CDR1 SGHTA, CDR2 FQGNSA. Trimming removed 2 bases from V and 2 bases from J; junction bases left unmatched: 5. This CDR3 contains 15 residues. This chain's CDR3 is CASSLPGQKQETQYF. The CDR3 DNA is TGTGCCAGCAGCTTACCGGGACAGAAACAAGAGACCCAGTACTTC. The full variable domain, rest sourced from reference TRBV7-2 and TRBJ2-5, is GAGVSQSPSNKVTEKGKDVELRCDPISGHTALYWYRQSLGQGLEFLIYFQGNSAPDKSGLPSDRFSAERTGGSVSTLTIQRTQQEDSAVYLCASSLPGQKQETQYFGPGTRLLVL.

V usage is TRBV6-4 and J usage is TRBJ2-5; 9 bases fit TRBD1. The J call could be wrong; TRBJ2-7 is a better fit for the DNA end. CDR1 is MRHNA, CDR2 SNTAGT, per germline. CDR3 length equals 15 residues. The CDR3 bases are TGTGCCAGCAGTTCGTACAGGGGGCTTTTCTACGAGCAGTACTTC. Translating it yields CASSSYRGLFYEQYF.

The chain combines TRBV25-1 with TRBJ1-2; 8 nucleotides agree with TRBD1. The germline CDR1 and CDR2 sequences are MGHDK and SYGVNS. V trimming: 3 bases; J trimming: 4 bases; junction bases outside the gene matches: 7. The CDR3 covers 15 residues. The CDR3 DNA reads as TGTGCCAGCAGTGACCCCAGGGGGCTTATCTATGGCTACACCTTC. Translating gives CASSDPRGLIYGYTF.

The chain uses TRBV28 and TRBJ2-7; D is perhaps TRBD1 (5 bases). The CDR3 is 13 residues long. V was cut by 2 bases and J by 2 bases, with 7 bases left in between. Germline values: CDR1 MDHEN, CDR2 SYDVKM. For the CDR3, the DNA is TGTGCCAGCAGTTTAACAGGTACCTACGAGCAGTACTTC. It translates to CASSLTGTYEQYF.

The DNA of the CDR3 is TGCGCCAGCAGCTTGGGTCAGGGCAGCCGGTCCTACGAGCAGTACTTC. Translating gives CASSLGQGSRSYEQYF. This chain links TRBV5-1 with TRBJ2-7; perhaps TRBD1 as D (5 bases). This CDR3 region has 16 residues. Trimming cost V 0 bases and J 1 base, with 14 bases left between them. Germline values: CDR1 SGHRS, CDR2 YFSETQ.

The V gene is TRBV7-6, the J gene TRBJ2-7, with 8 bases lining up with TRBD2. Per germline, CDR1 SGHVS and CDR2 FNYEAQ. CDR3 length: 16 residues. Unmatched junction bases numbered 12, after V lost 5 bases and J lost 3 bases. CDR3 amino acids: CASSTIRVAGIYEQYF. The CDR3 DNA follows: TGTGCCAGCAGCACAATCCGGGTAGCGGGAATCTACGAGCAGTACTTC.

V and J are TRBV2 and TRBJ2-1; a weak D match, TRBD1 (5 bases). Between the trimmed V and J ends, which lost 4 bases and 3 bases, there was a span of 13 bases. The CDR3 consists of 15 residues. Germline loops: CDR1 SNHLY, CDR2 FYNNEI. DNA of the CDR3: TGTGCCAGCAGTGGACCCGGAGACAGCTACAATGAGCAGTTCTTC. As protein: CASSGPGDSYNEQFF.

The gene calls are TRBV5-1 and TRBJ2-5, with a weak D call TRBD2 (5 bases). Trimming removed 0 bases at V and 11 bases at J, with 14 bases between. This CDR3 has 13 residues. The germline gives CDR1 SGHRS, CDR2 YFSETQ. The CDR3 reads CASSLGQGWEQYF. In nucleotides, the CDR3 is TGCGCCAGCAGCTTGGGACAAGGGTGGGAGCAGTACTTC.

The chain combines TRBV11-2 with TRBJ2-3; 12 bases match TRBD2. CDR3 length: 15 residues. V shed 4 bases, J shed 3 bases, and the junction held 2 bases outside the gene matches. Germline CDR1 is SGHAT and CDR2 is FQNNGV. The CDR3 DNA reads as TGTGCCAGCAGCTATACTAGCGGGGGGACAGATACGCAGTATTTT. Translating gives CASSYTSGGTDTQYF.

The chain uses TRBV19 and TRBJ2-6, with D perhaps TRBD1 (6 bases). V was trimmed by 3 bases and J by 0 bases, leaving 18 bases between them. Germline values: CDR1 LNHDA, CDR2 SQIVND (reference sequence). The CDR3 consists of 19 residues. The CDR3, as DNA: TGTGCCAGTAGTATCCGGTCGCCGGGGACAAGCTCTGGGGCCAACGTCCTGACTTTC. The encoded protein is CASSIRSPGTSSGANVLTF.

The chain links TRBV7-9 to TRBJ2-7; D is undetermined. Trimming left V 1 base short and J 0 bases short, with 7 bases between. Germline lookup yields CDR1 SEHNR and CDR2 FQNEAQ (reference sequence). The CDR3 is 14 residues long. CDR3 residues: CASSLGVVSYEQYF. The CDR3 DNA follows: TGTGCCAGCAGCTTAGGAGTCGTCTCCTACGAGCAGTACTTC. Based on the CDR3 plus reference TRBV7-9 and TRBJ2-7, the full variable domain is DTGVSQNPRHKITKRGQNVTFRCDPISEHNRLYWYRQTLGQGPEFLTYFQNEAQLEKSRLLSDRFSAERPKGSFSTLEIQRTEQGDSAMYLCASSLGVVSYEQYFGPGTRLTVT.